One and the same sample provided the 21 T cell receptor beta chains below, sequenced in a study of identical twins. TCRdb ran MiXCR on the 5' RACE reads and lists one entry per CDR3 protein. The sample holds roughly 690,000 distinct CDR3 sequences, 5.5% to 7.5% seen once. Input material: naive T cells sorted from blood. Receptor source: a man between 18 and 29 years old in good health.

In this sample, this clonotype turned up a few times. As DNA, the CDR3 is TGTGCCAGCAGCCCCCAGGCAGGGCTGAACACTGAAGCTTTCTTT. Amino acid sequence: CASSPQAGLNTEAFF. The J gene is TRBJ1-1, the V gene TRBV21-1; the table's D gene call, TRBD1, was not cross checked with the DNA. TRBV21-1 represents a pseudogene. The CDR3 extends over 15 amino acids.

The J gene is TRBJ1-1, the V gene TRBV5-1; D unresolved. There are 16 residues in the CDR3. Per the germline V gene, CDR1 is SGHRS and CDR2 is YFSETQ. V gave up 0 bases and J gave up 3 bases, with 15 bases separating them. The CDR3: CASSLGLGIRDTEAFF. DNA for the CDR3: TGCGCCAGCAGCTTGGGGTTGGGGATTAGAGACACTGAAGCTTTCTTT.

The V and J genes are TRBV12-3 or TRBV12-4 and TRBJ2-1; no firm D call. CDR3 length: 10 amino acids. The V end was cut by 3 bases, the J end by 10 bases, with 4 bases between. CDR3 protein: CASSFHEQFF. DNA of the CDR3: TGTGCCAGCAGTTTTCACGAGCAGTTCTTC.

The CDR3 DNA reads as TGTGCCAGCAGCCCCCGAGCGAGAAGCGGGGGCACAGATACGCAGTATTTT. Its translation is CASSPRARSGGTDTQYF. The chain is built from TRBV4-2 and TRBJ2-3; 7 bases match TRBD2. The CDR3 extends over 17 amino acids. Germline values: CDR1 LGHNA, CDR2 YNFKEQ. Trimming took 4 bases from V and 1 from J; bases not matched to a gene: 11.

The CDR3 protein is CASSGQGKASTDTQYF. In nucleotides, the CDR3 is TGTGCCAGCAGCGGACAGGGGAAAGCTAGCACAGATACGCAGTATTTT. This rearrangement joins TRBV27 to TRBJ2-3; 9 bases map to TRBD1. The CDR3 contains 16 residues. Germline V CDR1 and CDR2: MNHEY, SMNVEV (reference sequence). Trimming removed 6 bases from V and 0 bases from J; junction bases left unmatched: 7.

In this sample, this clonotype turned up many times. The chain joins TRBV6-5 to TRBJ2-2, with D perhaps TRBD2 (5 bases). Germline V CDR1 and CDR2: MNHEY, SVGAGI. This CDR3 has 14 residues. The ends were cut back, 3 bases at V and 7 bases at J, with 12 bases in the middle. The CDR3 DNA follows: TGTGCCAGCAGTTATGGGAGTGGAAACGGGGAGCTGTTTTTT. This codes for CASSYGSGNGELFF.

This clonotype showed up many times. The chain has TRBV7-9 and TRBJ2-7; 7 bases fit TRBD2. Germline assignment: CDR1 SEHNR and CDR2 FQNEAQ (reference sequence). With 2 bases clipped from V and 5 bases from J, the junction kept 3 bases outside the gene matches. The CDR3 covers 13 residues. As DNA, the CDR3 is TGTGCCAGCAGCTTACAGGCGGGGGACGAGCAGTACGTC. Encoded protein: CASSLQAGDEQYV.

There are many counts of this clonotype. V usage is TRBV5-1 and J usage is TRBJ2-2; 8 positions agree with TRBD1. CDR1 SGHRS and CDR2 YFSETQ come from the germline V gene. Trimming cost V 5 bases and J 2 bases; bases outside gene matches: 8. The CDR3 consists of 16 residues. The CDR3 region is CASSLMGQENTGELFF. CDR3 coding DNA: TGCGCCAGCAGTCTGATGGGACAGGAAAACACCGGGGAGCTGTTTTTT.

This clonotype occurred a few times. This rearrangement joins TRBV5-1 to TRBJ2-1, with 11 bases lining up with TRBD2. V lost 0 bases and J lost 7; bases outside the gene matches: 9. Germline assignment: CDR1 SGHRS and CDR2 YFSETQ. The CDR3 totals 17 residues. The CDR3 region is CASSLAFTSGSYNEQFF. The CDR3 coding sequence is TGCGCCAGCAGCTTGGCCTTTACTAGCGGGAGTTATAATGAGCAGTTCTTC.

The V gene is TRBV15, the J gene TRBJ1-5; no clear D gene. The CDR3 has 12 amino acids. Trimming removed 3 bases at V and 7 bases at J, with 7 bases between. Germline CDR1 reads LNHNV; CDR2 reads YYDKDF (reference sequence). Here the CDR3 reads CATSSPSQPQHF. Written as DNA, the CDR3 is TGTGCCACCAGCAGTCCCTCCCAGCCCCAGCATTTT.

At least ten counts were recorded for this clonotype. The genes are TRBV5-5 and TRBJ2-1, with a tentative D call TRBD1 (5 bases). This CDR3 comprises 15 residues. Per the germline V gene, CDR1 is SGHKS and CDR2 is YYEKEE (reference sequence). Trimming shortened V by 1 base and J by 2 bases, and 10 bases separated the two germline ends. As DNA, the CDR3 is TGTGCCAGCAGCTTGTCAGGGATCGCCTACAATGAGCAGTTCTTC. Protein sequence: CASSLSGIAYNEQFF. The variable domain in full, with the rest retrieved from reference TRBV5-5 and TRBJ2-1, is DAGVTQSPTHLIKTRGQQVTLRCSPISGHKSVSWYQQVLGQGPQFIFQYYEKEERGRGNFPDRFSARQFPNYSSELNVNALLLGDSALYLCASSLSGIAYNEQFFGPGTRLTVL.

This clonotype was recorded many times. The V call is TRBV5-1, the J call TRBJ2-1, with TRBD1 identical over 7 bases. This CDR3 has 15 amino acids. Germline lookup yields CDR1 SGHRS and CDR2 YFSETQ. J lost 4 bases, V lost 0 bases, and 4 bases had no gene match. In DNA form, the CDR3 reads TGCGCCAGCAGCTTGGAAGGGACAGAATACAATGAGCAGTTCTTC. Encoded protein: CASSLEGTEYNEQFF.

The chain has TRBV5-5 and TRBJ2-1; 12 nucleotides align to TRBD2. Trimming at V came to 6 bases and at J to 0 bases, leaving 4 bases not matched to a gene. Germline loops: CDR1 SGHKS, CDR2 YYEKEE (reference sequence). The CDR3 totals 16 residues. CDR3 nucleotide sequence: TGTGCCAGCACCAAACTAGCGGGAGGCTCCTACAATGAGCAGTTCTTC. This gives the protein CASTKLAGGSYNEQFF.

This clonotype was counted many times. V usage is TRBV27 and J usage is TRBJ2-7; 8 nucleotides agree with TRBD2. After removal of 4 bases from V and 3 bases from J, the junction contained 8 bases not matched to a gene. The CDR3 is made up of 15 amino acids. Looked up from germline, CDR1 is MNHEY and CDR2 is SMNVEV (reference sequence). The CDR3 DNA reads as TGTGCCAGCAGTTCCCAGCCCGGGGGGGGCTACGAGCAGTACGTC. Translated: CASSSQPGGGYEQYV.

The J gene is TRBJ1-3, the V gene TRBV3-1; D remains unclear. V shed 2 bases and J shed 0 bases, with 11 bases lying between them. The CDR3 length is 16 residues. Looked up from germline, CDR1 is LGHDT and CDR2 is YNNKEL (reference sequence). CDR3 in amino acids: CASSQYSGTSGNTIYF. As DNA, the CDR3 is TGTGCCAGCAGCCAATACAGTGGCACCTCTGGAAACACCATATATTTT.

The chain carries TRBV7-9 and TRBJ2-1; D not resolved. The V end was cut by 4 bases, the J end by 4 bases, with 11 bases between. CDR3 length: 14 residues. Germline values: CDR1 SEHNR, CDR2 FQNEAQ (reference sequence). The CDR3 coding sequence is TGTGCCAGCAGCTACGGCATGCAATACAATGAGCAGTTCTTC. This sequence encodes CASSYGMQYNEQFF.

There are many counts of this clonotype. The chain links TRBV28 to TRBJ2-6; D gene ambiguous. Germline values: CDR1 MDHEN, CDR2 SYDVKM. The V and J ends lost 10 bases and 1 base respectively, with 5 bases between them. This CDR3 is built from 12 residues. This CDR3 is CATRSGANVLTF. For the CDR3, the DNA is TGTGCCACCCGATCTGGGGCCAACGTCCTGACTTTC.

In its sample, this clonotype was seen a few times. This chain links TRBV12-3 or TRBV12-4 with TRBJ1-5; D perhaps matches TRBD1 (5 bases). The CDR3 has 16 amino acids. V shed 1 base and J shed 2 bases, with 12 bases lying between them. The CDR3 protein is CASSLGQQLGNQPQHF. The CDR3, as DNA: TGTGCCAGCAGTTTAGGACAGCAACTCGGCAATCAGCCCCAGCATTTT.

This clonotype has more than one count but fewer than ten. The V gene is TRBV4-3, the J gene TRBJ1-1, with a possible D match to TRBD1 (5 bases). V lost 0 bases, J lost 3 bases, and 8 bases lay in between. Per the germline V gene, CDR1 is LGHNA and CDR2 is YSLEER. The CDR3 covers 14 residues. CDR3 in amino acids: CASSQDGGDTEAFF. CDR3 coding DNA: TGCGCCAGCAGCCAAGATGGGGGGGACACTGAAGCTTTCTTT.

This chain joins TRBV5-1 and TRBJ2-5, with 9 bases identical to TRBD1. The V and J ends lost 4 bases and 5 bases, in that order; junction bases with no gene match: 9. Germline CDR1 is SGHRS and CDR2 is YFSETQ. The CDR3 extends over 15 amino acids. The CDR3 DNA reads TGCGCCAGCAGCCCGAATGGACAGGGGCAGGAGACCCAGTACTTC. It translates to CASSPNGQGQETQYF. Full variable domain (outside the CDR3, taken from reference TRBV5-1 and TRBJ2-5): KAGVTQTPRYLIKTRGQQVTLSCSPISGHRSVSWYQQTPGQGLQFLFEYFSETQRNKGNFPGRFSGRQFSNSRSEMNVSTLELGDSALYLCASSPNGQGQETQYFGPGTRLLVL.

The chain uses TRBV20-1 and TRBJ2-7; no firm D call. V dropped 6 bases and J dropped 0 bases, with 12 bases sitting between them. Germline CDR1 DFQATT, CDR2 SNEGSKA (reference sequence). CDR3 size: 13 residues. The CDR3 protein is CSAQTESSYEQYF. The CDR3 nucleotides read TGCAGTGCGCAGACTGAGAGCTCCTACGAGCAGTACTTC.